The present T cell receptor beta chain was sequenced within a study of blood T cells in healthy people across ages. This CDR3 is built from 15 residues. The V and J ends lost 1 base and 3 bases, in that order; junction bases with no gene match: 6. Germline-derived CDR1 and CDR2 are DFQATT and SNEGSKA (reference sequence). A J-beta primer mix and a sample-barcoded 5' primer were used in a second PCR of roughly 6 to 11 cycles. TCRdb re-analysed the 5' RACE reads in MiXCR, keeping a single row per CDR3 protein. The sample lists 850,000 to 1,000,000 distinct CDR3 sequences, just over 50% occurring once. This receptor was identified in a woman between 55 and 75 years old in good health. The material sequenced was blood. This chain links TRBV20-1 with TRBJ2-7, with 10 bases matching TRBD2. The CDR3 nucleotides read TGCAGTGCTAGAGTGCCCTCTAGCGGGGGCTACGAGCAGTACTTC. It specifies CSARVPSSGGYEQYF.